These 2 T cell receptor beta chains were all obtained from the same sample, sequenced in a study of CD39 and CD103 CD8 tumor-infiltrating T cells. Clones were read by immunoSEQ multiplex PCR, and TCRdb kept only the in-frame ones, dropping some. The sample lists around 8,100 clones, about 62% seen once, with roughly three fifths in the top ten. Input material: CD8+ T cells sorted from blood. Regarding subset: total memory CD8 T cells (CD45RA-CCR7+/-) from blood or uninvolved lymph node. These receptors all stem from a human donor with head and neck squamous cell carcinoma.

This clone was seen once. The chain combines TRBV7-3 with TRBJ2-7, with TRBD2 matching over 12 bases. Germline lookup yields CDR1 SGHTA and CDR2 FQGTGA. CDR3 size: 16 residues. The V and J ends lost 0 bases and 2 bases, in that order; junction bases with no gene match: 2. The CDR3 DNA follows: TGTGCCAGCAGCTTAACAGGGACTAGCGGGCCCTACGAGCAGTACTTC. It translates to CASSLTGTSGPYEQYF.

The rearrangement links TRBV29-1 to TRBJ2-7; a weak D match, TRBD1 (6 bases). CDR1 and CDR2 from the germline V gene are SQVTM and ANQGSEA. Trimming shortened V by 0 bases and J by 2 bases, and 11 bases separated the two germline ends. The CDR3 loop spans 14 amino acids. CDR3 nucleotides: TGCAGCGTTGAAGATCGCACAGGGACCTACGAGCAGTACTTC. Translation gives CSVEDRTGTYEQYF.